This TCR beta chain was observed in a study of T cells in Graves' hyperthyroidism and ophthalmopathy. Points from the study as a whole: A model built on 13 V-J features separated ophthalmopathy from stable hyperthyroidism.

RNA transcripts gave rise to amplified TCR beta CDR3 regions. Researchers ran a first-round RT-PCR on the TCR CDR3 using the HTBI primer set. TCRdb passed the multiplex PCR reads through MiXCR, listing each CDR3 protein once. The sample contains roughly 290,000 distinct CDR3 sequences, roughly 13% of which appear only once. The germline V gene encodes CDR1 MDHEN and CDR2 SYDVKM. With 5 bases clipped from V and 3 bases from J, the junction kept 12 bases outside the gene matches. The length of the CDR3 is 16 residues. This clonotype was seen at least ten times. Antigen specificity is unknown. The chain recombines TRBV28 with TRBJ1-2, with TRBD1 matching over 7 bases. This sequence was found in a middle-aged woman with Graves' hyperthyroidism. The specimen sequenced was blood. In nucleotides, the CDR3 is TGTGCCAGCAGTCCAGATGCGGGACAGAGCCACTATGGCTACACCTTC. As protein: CASSPDAGQSHYGYTF.